The 9 T cell receptor beta chains below come from one sample, sequenced in a study of type 1 and type 2 diabetes patients. The PCR template was genomic DNA. A primer set of 30 forward and 13 reverse primers amplified the CDR3. TCRdb analysed the multiplex PCR reads with MiXCR anew, one entry per CDR3 protein. The repertoire consists of 270,000 or so distinct CDR3 sequences, with approximately 50% occurring once and the leading ten covering approximately 13%. The sample comprised peripheral blood mononuclear cells (PBMCs). These receptors came from a young man with type 2 diabetes.

The rearrangement uses TRBV28 and TRBJ1-5, with D tentatively TRBD1 (6 bases). Trimming removed 2 bases from V and 4 bases from J, with 9 bases in between. The CDR3 contains 14 residues. The germline gives CDR1 MDHEN, CDR2 SYDVKM. The CDR3 DNA sequence: TGTGCCAGCAGTTTAAAGGACAGAAATCAGCCCCAGCATTTT. Protein: CASSLKDRNQPQHF.

V gene TRBV7-9 combines with J gene TRBJ2-7; TRBD1 agrees at 7 bases. The V gene end was trimmed by 8 bases and the J gene end by 5 bases; junction bases not matched to a gene: 6. The CDR3 is 12 amino acids. Germline assignment: CDR1 SEHNR and CDR2 FQNEAQ (reference sequence). CDR3 loop: CASEGAINEQYF. CDR3 in DNA: TGTGCCAGCGAGGGGGCAATCAACGAGCAGTACTTC.

The chain is built from TRBV6-5 and TRBJ1-6, with TRBD1 as a possible D gene (6 bases). V was trimmed by 5 bases and J by 2 bases, leaving 13 bases between them. This CDR3 has 16 amino acids. The germline CDR1 and CDR2 sequences are MNHEY and SVGAGI. In DNA form, the CDR3 reads TGTGCCAGCAGTGCGCAGGGGATCCCCTATAATTCACCCCTCCACTTT. Translating gives CASSAQGIPYNSPLHF.

The rearrangement links TRBV19 to TRBJ2-7; no clear D gene. Trimming left V 6 bases short and J 6 bases short, with 12 bases between. The CDR3 contains 12 residues. Germline V CDR1 and CDR2: LNHDA, SQIVND (reference sequence). DNA of the CDR3: TGTGCCAGTAGACCACCGTACCTCGAGCAGTACTTC. This translates into CASRPPYLEQYF.

This clonotype was detected ten times or more. The rearrangement links TRBV10-3 to TRBJ1-2; D may be TRBD1 (6 bases). The V and J ends lost 3 bases and 7 bases respectively, with 15 bases between them. The germline V gene encodes CDR1 ENHRY and CDR2 SYGVKD. CDR3 length: 14 amino acids. As DNA, the CDR3 is TGTGCCATCAGTGAAGGGACACTTGGCGGTGGCTACACCTTC. Translated, it gives CAISEGTLGGGYTF.

This clonotype has ten or more counts. The rearrangement links TRBV15 to TRBJ2-1, with D possibly TRBD2 on 5 matching bases. The germline V gene encodes CDR1 LNHNV and CDR2 YYDKDF (reference sequence). V lost 0 bases to trimming and J lost 8 bases, with 8 bases between them. CDR3 length: 13 amino acids. CDR3 in amino acids: CATSRDGVDEQFF. The CDR3 bases are TGTGCCACCAGCAGAGACGGGGTGGATGAGCAGTTCTTC.

The chain uses TRBV15 and TRBJ1-1, with D possibly TRBD1 on 5 matching bases. From germline, CDR1 is LNHNV and CDR2 YYDKDF (reference sequence). The V and J ends lost 6 bases and 6 bases respectively, with 14 bases between them. The CDR3 totals 13 residues. CDR3 in DNA: TGTGCCACCAGTCAGAGCGACAGAGCTGAAGCTTTCTTT. Translated, it gives CATSQSDRAEAFF.

This clonotype came up a few times. This chain links TRBV30 with TRBJ2-7; 11 bases agree with TRBD2. The CDR3 totals 16 residues. With 7 bases clipped from V and 3 bases from J, the junction kept 14 bases outside the gene matches. Germline lookup yields CDR1 GTSNPN and CDR2 SVGIG (reference sequence). The CDR3 protein is CASNLFSSGGIYEQYF. Here the CDR3 DNA reads TGTGCCTCTAACTTATTTTCTAGCGGGGGGATCTACGAGCAGTACTTC.

This clonotype has just a few counts. V and J are TRBV19 and TRBJ1-1; D unclear. Trimming took 2 bases from V and 2 from J, leaving 9 bases between them. Germline V gene data show CDR1 as LNHDA and CDR2 as SQIVND (reference sequence). The CDR3 spans 14 residues. The CDR3 region is CASSISRHNTEAFF. CDR3 nucleotides: TGTGCCAGTAGTATAAGTAGGCATAACACTGAAGCTTTCTTT.